A selection of T cell receptor beta chains follows, all from one sample in a study of T cell responses to AZD1222 COVID-19 vaccine. Repertoires were generated with immunoSEQ multiplex PCR, while TCRdb's copy carries only in-frame clones and drops some. Of over 130,000 clones in the sample, 80% to 95% were seen once. This sample comprised peripheral blood, obtained 28 days after the second AZD1222 dose. These receptors came from an adult who received the AZD1222 COVID-19 vaccine. Both conserved end residues are part of each CDR3. The order of the fields is V gene, D gene, J gene, clone size, CDR3 protein, CDR3 DNA. The D gene is left open where the match is weak. Size tells how often a clone was seen (once, few, many) or the class of an expanded clone, and some rows leave it out.

>TRBV5-1|NA|TRBJ1-5|NA
CASSLAGLGNQPQHF
TGCGCCAGCAGCTTGGCTGGGCTGGGCAATCAGCCCCAGCATTTT
>TRBV10-3|NA|TRBJ1-1|NA
CAISRGGTEAFF
TGTGCCATCAGTCGAGGGGGAACTGAAGCTTTCTTT
>TRBV18|NA|TRBJ2-5|NA
CASSPRSGSQETQYF
TGTGCCAGCTCACCACGAAGCGGGTCGCAAGAGACCCAGTACTTC
>TRBV14|NA|TRBJ2-5|NA
CASSKELGFQETQYF
TGTGCCAGCAGCAAAGAACTCGGGTTTCAAGAGACCCAGTACTTC
>TRBV27|NA|TRBJ1-2|NA
CASSLGQSGGYTF
TGTGCCAGCAGTCTTGGCCAATCGGGTGGCTACACCTTC
>TRBV12-3/TRBV12-4|NA|TRBJ2-3|NA
CASSLRREDTQYF
TGTGCCAGCAGTCTTCGACGGGAGGATACGCAGTATTTT
>TRBV27|NA|TRBJ2-3|NA
CASSLIENRPDTQYF
TGTGCCAGCAGTTTAATAGAGAATCGTCCAGATACGCAGTATTTT
>TRBV19|TRBD1|TRBJ1-6|NA
CASSISPTGNSPLHF
TGTGCCAGTAGTATTTCCCCGACAGGGAATTCACCCCTCCACTTT
>TRBV11-2|NA|TRBJ1-4|NA
CASSPGWRTATNEKLFF
TGTGCCAGCAGCCCCGGTTGGAGGACCGCAACTAATGAAAAACTGTTTTTT
>TRBV3-1/TRBV3-2|NA|TRBJ2-7|NA
CASSQGPGQGQYF
TGTGCCAGCAGCCAAGGACCGGGGCAGGGGCAGTACTTC
>TRBV19|NA|TRBJ2-5|NA
CASSIWGLGETQYF
TGTGCCAGTAGTATATGGGGGCTCGGGGAGACCCAGTACTTC
>TRBV28|TRBD1|TRBJ1-5|NA
CASTLQGAGQPQHF
TGTGCCAGCACCCTGCAGGGGGCCGGTCAGCCCCAGCATTTT
>TRBV10-3|NA|TRBJ2-7|NA
CAISESRDEQYF
TGTGCCATCAGTGAGTCCAGGGACGAGCAGTACTTC
>TRBV3-1/TRBV3-2|TRBD1|TRBJ1-1|once
CASSVHRGLESTEAFF
TGTGCCAGCAGCGTACACAGGGGTCTTGAGAGCACTGAAGCTTTCTTT
>TRBV13|NA|TRBJ2-3|NA
CASSVRRGSTDTQYF
TGTGCCAGCAGCGTCAGAAGGGGTAGCACAGATACGCAGTATTTT
>TRBV4-3|NA|TRBJ2-7|NA
CASSQDRRSEQYF
TGCGCCAGCAGCCAAGATCGCAGGAGCGAGCAGTACTTC
>TRBV5-5|NA|TRBJ1-1|NA
CASTPRGGLVTEAFF
TGTGCCAGCACCCCCCGTGGGGGTTTGGTCACTGAAGCTTTCTTT
>TRBV27|NA|TRBJ1-1|once
CASSPINTEAFF
TGTGCCAGCAGTCCCATAAACACTGAAGCTTTCTTT
>TRBV24-1|NA|TRBJ1-5|NA
CATSRNNQPQHF
TGTGCCACCAGTCGGAACAATCAGCCCCAGCATTTT
>TRBV7-2|NA|TRBJ1-1|NA
CASSLMENTEAFF
TGTGCCAGCAGCTTAATGGAAAACACTGAAGCTTTCTTT
>TRBV19|NA|TRBJ1-2|NA
CASSIGNGYTF
TGTGCCAGTAGTATAGGAAATGGCTACACCTTC
>TRBV5-4|NA|TRBJ2-2|once
CASSLIGVATGELFF
TGTGCCAGCAGCTTGATAGGAGTCGCCACCGGGGAGCTGTTTTTT
>TRBV20-1|NA|TRBJ1-1|NA
CSAFRGNEAFF
TGCAGTGCTTTCCGGGGGAATGAAGCTTTCTTT
>TRBV28|NA|TRBJ2-7|NA
CASSPGRPIGEQYF
TGTGCCAGCAGCCCGGGACGGCCCATCGGCGAGCAGTACTTC
>TRBV30|NA|TRBJ1-1|once
CAWNRQATEAFF
TGTGCCTGGAACAGGCAGGCCACTGAAGCTTTCTTT
>TRBV6-6|NA|TRBJ1-1|NA
CASSPKQGRTEAFF
TGTGCCAGCAGTCCGAAACAGGGTCGAACTGAAGCTTTCTTT
>TRBV11-2|NA|TRBJ1-1|NA
CASSLVGVYTEAFF
TGTGCCAGCAGCCTCGTCGGGGTCTACACTGAAGCTTTCTTT
>TRBV7-2|NA|TRBJ1-3|NA
CASSLSGVSGNTIYF
TGTGCCAGCAGCTTATCCGGCGTCTCTGGAAACACCATATATTTT
>TRBV6-5|NA|TRBJ1-4|NA
CASSRTGMGEKLFF
TGTGCCAGCAGCCGCACGGGGATGGGGGAAAAACTGTTTTTT
>TRBV15|NA|TRBJ1-1|NA
CATSRSVDGYTEAFF
TGTGCCACCAGCAGATCTGTTGACGGTTACACTGAAGCTTTCTTT
>TRBV11-3|NA|TRBJ2-1|NA
CASSSNRYNEQFF
TGTGCCAGCAGCAGTAACCGTTACAATGAGCAGTTCTTC
>TRBV27|NA|TRBJ1-6|few
CASRAGAGPLHF
TGTGCCAGCAGGGCGGGCGCCGGGCCCCTCCACTTT
>TRBV7-8|NA|TRBJ1-1|NA
CASSLVAGSTEAFF
TGTGCCAGCAGCTTAGTGGCAGGGTCGACTGAAGCTTTCTTT
>TRBV6-6|NA|TRBJ1-1|NA
CASSYSKAVNTEAFF
TGTGCCAGCAGTTACTCGAAAGCTGTGAACACTGAAGCTTTCTTT
>TRBV5-1|NA|TRBJ2-2|NA
CASSLDSGELFF
TGCGCCAGCAGCTTGGATTCCGGGGAGCTGTTTTTT
>TRBV9|TRBD2|TRBJ2-4|NA
CASSAPTSGLAKNIQYF
TGTGCCAGCAGCGCCCCCACTAGCGGGCTAGCCAAAAACATTCAGTACTTC
>TRBV7-2|NA|TRBJ1-2|NA
CASSLARSPNYGYTF
TGTGCCAGCAGCTTAGCACGCTCGCCGAACTATGGCTACACCTTC
>TRBV7-3|NA|TRBJ2-1|NA
CASSPGSPYNEQFF
TGTGCCAGCAGCCCCGGCAGCCCCTACAATGAGCAGTTCTTC
>TRBV18|NA|TRBJ1-3|NA
CASSPPGTGNTIYF
TGTGCCAGCTCACCACCGGGGACTGGAAACACCATATATTTT
>TRBV18|TRBD1|TRBJ1-1|NA
CASSPLGQGTGIEAFF
TGTGCCAGCTCACCGTTGGGACAGGGGACGGGAATTGAAGCTTTCTTT
>TRBV9|NA|TRBJ2-2|NA
CASSVRGGPGELFF
TGTGCCAGCAGCGTACGAGGAGGGCCCGGGGAGCTGTTTTTT
>TRBV6-2/TRBV6-3|NA|TRBJ2-7|NA
CASSRPLSSGNYEQYF
TGTGCCAGCAGTCGGCCACTGAGCAGCGGAAACTACGAGCAGTACTTC
>TRBV11-2|TRBD2|TRBJ2-7|NA
CASSPILAGGSEQYF
TGTGCCAGCAGCCCGATACTAGCGGGAGGTTCCGAGCAGTACTTC
>TRBV6-2/TRBV6-3|TRBD2|TRBJ2-7|NA
CASSYLAGAYEQYF
TGTGCCAGCAGTTATTTAGCGGGAGCCTACGAGCAGTACTTC
>TRBV7-6|TRBD2|TRBJ2-2|NA
CASSLGASGNTGELFF
TGTGCCAGCAGCTTAGGGGCTAGCGGGAATACCGGGGAGCTGTTTTTT
>TRBV5-6|NA|TRBJ1-2|once
CASSGGVGLHYTF
TGTGCCAGCAGCGGGGGCGTGGGATTGCACTACACCTTC
>TRBV30|NA|TRBJ1-6|NA
CAWSVLGRVSPLHF
TGTGCCTGGAGTGTACTGGGGCGGGTTTCACCCCTCCACTTT
>TRBV3-1/TRBV3-2|TRBD2|TRBJ2-1|NA
CASSPELAGVHNEQFF
TGTGCCAGCAGCCCCGAACTAGCGGGAGTGCACAATGAGCAGTTCTTC
>TRBV15|NA|TRBJ2-2|once
CATSRGGLSNTGELFF
TGTGCCACCAGCAGAGGCGGACTCTCAAACACCGGGGAGCTGTTTTTT
>TRBV6-5|NA|TRBJ2-7|NA
CASTQDSRGEQYF
TGTGCCAGCACCCAGGACTCAAGGGGAGAGCAGTACTTC
>TRBV27|NA|TRBJ2-2|NA
CASSFKGNTGELFF
TGTGCCAGCAGTTTTAAGGGGAACACCGGGGAGCTGTTTTTT
>TRBV28|NA|TRBJ1-2|few
CASRDGYGYTF
TGTGCCAGCAGGGACGGCTATGGCTACACCTTC
>TRBV4-3|NA|TRBJ1-6|few
CASSQSSRGANSPLHF
TGCGCCAGCAGCCAATCATCGAGAGGGGCCAATTCACCCCTCCACTTT
>TRBV24-1|NA|TRBJ2-3|NA
CATSDPRQGGATQYF
TGTGCCACCAGTGATCCTAGACAAGGGGGGGCTACGCAGTATTTT
>TRBV6-6|NA|TRBJ2-1|NA
CASSSSGYEQFF
TGTGCCAGCAGCTCGAGTGGGTATGAGCAGTTCTTC